What follows are 23 T cell receptor beta chains derived from one specimen sequenced in a study of radiotherapy plus CTLA-4 blockade in lung cancer. Clones were sequenced by immunoSEQ multiplex PCR, and TCRdb holds only the in-frame ones, with some missing. The sample lists about 48,000 clones; 82% were seen once. Sequenced here: peripheral blood, sampled from a patient treated with radiotherapy plus ipilimumab. The receptors were gathered from a human donor with non-small cell lung cancer who had stable disease on radiotherapy plus ipilimumab.

The chain carries TRBV5-1 and TRBJ2-1; TRBD2 is a possible D gene (6 bases). CDR1 and CDR2 from the germline V gene are SGHRS and YFSETQ. V lost 1 base and J 5 bases, leaving 16 bases between the germline ends. The CDR3 has 16 amino acids. CDR3 amino acids: CASSLPGTREDNEQFF. As DNA, the CDR3 is TGCGCCAGCAGCTTGCCAGGGACTCGTGAAGACAATGAGCAGTTCTTC. The variable domain in full, completed from reference TRBV5-1 and TRBJ2-1, reads KAGVTQTPRYLIKTRGQQVTLSCSPISGHRSVSWYQQTPGQGLQFLFEYFSETQRNKGNFPGRFSGRQFSNSRSEMNVSTLELGDSALYLCASSLPGTREDNEQFFGPGTRLTVL.

The chain employs TRBV28 and TRBJ2-3, with a possible D match to TRBD1 (6 bases). The V end lost 5 bases, the J end lost 0 bases, and 12 bases lay between the germline ends. This CDR3 comprises 15 residues. The germline gives CDR1 MDHEN, CDR2 SYDVKM. CDR3: CASSPGQSSTDTQYF. DNA for the CDR3: TGTGCCAGCAGTCCAGGACAGTCCAGCACAGATACGCAGTATTTT.

Turning to this clone: The sample contains more than one DNA sequence encoding this CDR3. This sequence joins TRBV9 and TRBJ2-3, with 9 bases that match TRBD1. CDR1 and CDR2 (germline): SGDLS, YYNGEE. The CDR3 has 18 residues. J was trimmed by 0 bases and V by 0 bases; bases with no gene match: 8. CDR3 residues: CASSVEGGTGTSTDTQYF. The CDR3 bases are TGTGCCAGCAGCGTAGAAGGGGGGACAGGGACAAGCACAGATACGCAGTATTTT.

The chain carries TRBV6-4 and TRBJ2-1; tentative D call: TRBD2 (6 bases). The V end was cut by 8 bases, the J end by 6 bases, with 23 bases between. The germline CDR1 and CDR2 sequences are MRHNA and SNTAGT. CDR3 length: 16 amino acids. CDR3 bases: TGTGCCAGCGCGATAACCGGGGGATCCGAGGGCAATGAGCAGTTCTTC. Amino acid sequence: CASAITGGSEGNEQFF.

The CDR3 DNA is TGTGCCAGCAGCCCCCAGGGACTAGCGGTTGAGCAGTTCTTC. Its protein is CASSPQGLAVEQFF. The chain has TRBV27 and TRBJ2-1, with TRBD2 identical over 11 bases. Germline V gene data show CDR1 as MNHEY and CDR2 as SMNVEV (reference sequence). CDR3 length: 14 amino acids. With V trimmed by 6 bases and J by 9 bases, 7 bases remained unmatched.

The chain combines TRBV23-1 with TRBJ2-3; 8 bases match TRBD1. TRBV23-1 is sorted into the ORF group, with uncertain function. This CDR3 region has 18 residues. V shed 3 bases and J 1 base; nucleotides not matched to a gene: 12. The CDR3 DNA reads TGCGCCAGCAGTCAGCCAGAGGGGGGACAGGTCTGCACAGATACGCAGTATTTT. It specifies CASSQPEGGQVCTDTQYF.

This clone came up once. The V and J genes are TRBV6-1 and TRBJ2-7, with D possibly being TRBD2 (6 bases). The CDR3 consists of 15 residues. Trimming removed 0 bases from V and 2 bases from J, with 11 bases in between. The germline V gene encodes CDR1 MNHNS and CDR2 SASEGT. For the CDR3, the DNA is TGTGCCAGCAGTGAAGCGGGACTTGGGACCTACGAGCAGTACTTC. Amino acids: CASSEAGLGTYEQYF.

The CDR3 DNA is TGTGCCAGCAGGCCGAGGGGGGGGTGGAATGAGCAGTTCTTC. This encodes CASRPRGGWNEQFF. This chain links TRBV27 with TRBJ2-1, with D maybe TRBD2 (7 bases). V lost 6 bases and J 7 bases, leaving 16 bases between the germline ends. The CDR3 spans 14 residues. Per the germline V gene, CDR1 is MNHEY and CDR2 is SMNVEV (reference sequence).

The chain is built from TRBV7-8 and TRBJ1-5; D possibly corresponds to TRBD1 (5 bases). The V end lost 3 bases, the J end lost 0 bases, and 9 bases lay between the germline ends. This CDR3 contains 15 residues. CDR1 and CDR2 from the germline V gene are SGHVS and FQNEAQ. The CDR3, as DNA: TGTGCCAGCAGCTTTTCGACAGATAGCAATCAGCCCCAGCATTTT. Protein: CASSFSTDSNQPQHF.

The gene calls are TRBV5-1 and TRBJ2-7; 11 bases line up with TRBD2. V trimming: 4 bases; J trimming: 6 bases; junction bases outside the gene matches: 6. The CDR3 spans 14 residues. Germline lookup yields CDR1 SGHRS and CDR2 YFSETQ. CDR3 nucleotide sequence: TGCGCCAGCAGCACATCCGGGACTAGCGGCGAGCAGTACTTC. Encoded protein: CASSTSGTSGEQYF.

The count of this clone is one. The genes are TRBV2 and TRBJ2-1; no firm D call. The CDR3 is made up of 14 amino acids. Germline V gene sequence: CDR1 SNHLY, CDR2 FYNNEI. With 4 bases removed from V and 0 bases from J, the gap between germline ends came to 7 bases. CDR3 loop: CASSASLSYNEQFF. DNA for the CDR3: TGTGCCAGCAGTGCTTCTCTCTCCTACAATGAGCAGTTCTTC.

The chain uses TRBV5-6 and TRBJ2-2; 13 bases match TRBD2. CDR3 length: 19 residues. With 5 bases clipped from V and 3 bases from J, the junction kept 13 bases outside the gene matches. The germline CDR1 and CDR2 sequences are SGHDT and YYEEEE. CDR3 DNA sequence: TGTGCCAGCAGTTGGACTAGCGGGAGACTCCTCGCGTACACCGGGGAGCTGTTTTTT. Translating gives CASSWTSGRLLAYTGELFF.

V is TRBV7-2 and J is TRBJ2-2, with D unclear. The V gene lost 4 bases and the J gene lost 10 bases, with 10 bases spanning the gap. Per germline, CDR1 SGHTA and CDR2 FQGNSA. This CDR3 has 12 residues. CDR3 in DNA: TGTGCCAGCAGCTCCCACTTGGTGGAGCTGTTTTTT. This gives the protein CASSSHLVELFF.

The V call is TRBV28, the J call TRBJ2-2; 10 bases agree with TRBD2. Trimming removed 5 bases from V and 6 bases from J; junction bases left unmatched: 9. Germline lookup yields CDR1 MDHEN and CDR2 SYDVKM. CDR3 length: 16 amino acids. This CDR3 reads CASSPLAGAVSGELFF. The CDR3 DNA sequence: TGTGCCAGCAGTCCTCTAGCGGGAGCGGTTTCCGGGGAGCTGTTTTTT.

V is TRBV28 and J is TRBJ1-5; D unclear. Germline values: CDR1 MDHEN, CDR2 SYDVKM. Deletions cut 6 bases from V and 2 bases from J, with 11 bases between. This CDR3 is 14 amino acids long. The CDR3 nucleotides are TGTGCCAGCAGACGGGGTTGGGGCAATCAGCCCCAGCATTTT. Amino acid sequence: CASRRGWGNQPQHF.

The chain links TRBV7-2 to TRBJ1-2, with 7 bases that match TRBD1. The CDR3 totals 15 residues. Per germline, CDR1 SGHTA and CDR2 FQGNSA. The trim removed 0 bases at V and 5 bases at J, leaving 6 bases unmatched. CDR3 bases: TGTGCCAGCAGCTTAGCCGCTACAGGGGAATATGGCTACACCTTC. Amino acid sequence: CASSLAATGEYGYTF.

The chain is built from TRBV5-1 and TRBJ2-1; 8 bases are a match to TRBD1. The CDR3 runs to 15 residues. CDR1 and CDR2 from the germline V gene are SGHRS and YFSETQ. The V gene end was trimmed by 2 bases and the J gene end by 4 bases; junction bases not matched to a gene: 5. CDR3 nucleotide sequence: TGCGCCAGCAGCTTCGGGACAGGACTATACAATGAGCAGTTCTTC. Its protein is CASSFGTGLYNEQFF. Full variable domain (rest looked up from reference TRBV5-1 and TRBJ2-1): KAGVTQTPRYLIKTRGQQVTLSCSPISGHRSVSWYQQTPGQGLQFLFEYFSETQRNKGNFPGRFSGRQFSNSRSEMNVSTLELGDSALYLCASSFGTGLYNEQFFGPGTRLTVL.

This clone has a single count. Other DNA sequences within the sample encode an identical CDR3. This CDR3 reads CASSFGQGRGQPQHF. Here the CDR3 DNA reads TGTGCCAGCAGCTTCGGACAGGGGCGGGGTCAGCCCCAGCATTTT. This chain joins TRBV5-6 and TRBJ1-5; TRBD1 agrees at 9 bases. V gave up 2 bases and J gave up 6 bases; unmatched junction bases: 6. The CDR3 runs to 15 residues. The germline gives CDR1 SGHDT, CDR2 YYEEEE. The full variable domain, with the rest looked up from reference TRBV5-6 and TRBJ1-5, is DAGVTQSPTHLIKTRGQQVTLRCSPKSGHDTVSWYQQALGQGPQFIFQYYEEEERQRGNFPDRFSGHQFPNYSSELNVNALLLGDSALYLCASSFGQGRGQPQHFGDGTRLSIL.

The rearrangement joins TRBV10-2 to TRBJ2-2; the match to TRBD1 covers 9 bases. The V segment lost 5 bases and the J segment 6 bases; nucleotides outside the gene matches: 10. CDR1 WSHSY and CDR2 SAAADI come from the germline V gene. The CDR3 is 16 residues long. Here the CDR3 reads CASSRTGVRSAGELFF. In nucleotides, the CDR3 is TGCGCCAGCAGTAGGACAGGGGTGAGGAGCGCCGGGGAGCTGTTTTTT.

V usage is TRBV5-1 and J usage is TRBJ1-1, with D uncertain. V was cut by 0 bases and J by 0 bases, with 3 bases left in between. The CDR3 sequence is 13 residues long. The germline gives CDR1 SGHRS, CDR2 YFSETQ. CDR3: CASSLAVNTEAFF. The CDR3 DNA follows: TGCGCCAGCAGCTTGGCGGTGAACACTGAAGCTTTCTTT.

This sequence joins TRBV11-2 and TRBJ2-7; TRBD2 aligns across 11 bases. CDR3 length: 15 residues. V was clipped by 6 bases and J by 3 bases; unmatched bases: 7. CDR1 and CDR2 (germline): SGHAT, FQNNGV. CDR3 residues: CASRPTSGRFYEQYF. The CDR3 nucleotides are TGTGCCAGCAGGCCAACTAGCGGGAGATTCTACGAGCAGTACTTC.

With respect to this clone: The identical CDR3 is also encoded by other nucleotide sequences in the sample. V and J are TRBV4-1 and TRBJ1-2, with D tentatively TRBD1 (5 bases). V lost 6 bases and J lost 4, with 15 bases in between. This CDR3 spans 14 amino acids. CDR1 MGHRA and CDR2 YSYEKL come from the germline V gene. CDR3 amino acids: CASRPGQGAYGYTF. The CDR3 DNA reads as TGCGCCAGCAGACCAGGACAAGGGGCCTATGGCTACACCTTC.

The chain combines TRBV9 with TRBJ2-1, with 7 positions matching TRBD2. CDR1 is SGDLS, CDR2 YYNGEE, per germline. V lost 0 bases and J lost 5; bases outside the gene matches: 5. This CDR3 comprises 15 residues. The CDR3 sequence is CASSVGGGAHNEQFF. For the CDR3, the DNA is TGTGCCAGCAGCGTAGGGGGAGGGGCTCACAATGAGCAGTTCTTC. Filled out from reference TRBV9 and TRBJ2-1, the complete variable domain reads DSGVTQTPKHLITATGQRVTLRCSPRSGDLSVYWYQQSLDQGLQFLIQYYNGEERAKGNILERFSAQQFPDLHSELNLSSLELGDSALYFCASSVGGGAHNEQFFGPGTRLTVL.